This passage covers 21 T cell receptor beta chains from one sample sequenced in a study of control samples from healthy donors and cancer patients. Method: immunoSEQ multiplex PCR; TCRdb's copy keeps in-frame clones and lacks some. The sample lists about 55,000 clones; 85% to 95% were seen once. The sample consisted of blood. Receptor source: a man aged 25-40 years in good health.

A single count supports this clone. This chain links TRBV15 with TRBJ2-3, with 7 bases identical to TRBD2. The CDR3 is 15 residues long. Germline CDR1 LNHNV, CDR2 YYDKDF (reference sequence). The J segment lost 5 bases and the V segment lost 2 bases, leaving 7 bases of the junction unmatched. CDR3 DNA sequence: TGTGCCACCAGCAGAAGAGACATAGCGGGAGATACGCAGTATTTT. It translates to CATSRRDIAGDTQYF.

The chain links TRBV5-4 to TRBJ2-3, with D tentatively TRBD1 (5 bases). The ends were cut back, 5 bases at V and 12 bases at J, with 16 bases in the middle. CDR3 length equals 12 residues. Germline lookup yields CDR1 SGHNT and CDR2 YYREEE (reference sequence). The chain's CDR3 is CASRNGQDSQYF. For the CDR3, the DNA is TGTGCCAGCAGGAACGGACAAGATAGTCAGTATTTT.

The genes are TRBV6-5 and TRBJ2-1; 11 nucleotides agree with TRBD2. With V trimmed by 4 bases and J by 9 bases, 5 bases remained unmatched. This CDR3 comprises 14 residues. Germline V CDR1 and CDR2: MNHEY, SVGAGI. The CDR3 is CASSLAGGPSEQFF. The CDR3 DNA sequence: TGTGCCAGCAGTTTAGCGGGAGGGCCTAGTGAGCAGTTCTTC.

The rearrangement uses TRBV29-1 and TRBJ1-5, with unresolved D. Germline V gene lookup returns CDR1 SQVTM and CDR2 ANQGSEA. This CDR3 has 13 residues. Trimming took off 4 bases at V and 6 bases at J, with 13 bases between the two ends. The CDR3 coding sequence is TGCAGCGTTGTCACTGTTCGCGGTCAGCCCCAGCATTTT. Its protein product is CSVVTVRGQPQHF.

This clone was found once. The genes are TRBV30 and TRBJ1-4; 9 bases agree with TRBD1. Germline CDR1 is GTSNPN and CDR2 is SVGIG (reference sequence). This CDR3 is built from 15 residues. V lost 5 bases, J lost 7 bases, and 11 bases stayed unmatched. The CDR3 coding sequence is TGTGCCTGGGGGACAGGGCCTAAGTTCGCTGAAAAACTGTTTTTT. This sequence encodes CAWGTGPKFAEKLFF.

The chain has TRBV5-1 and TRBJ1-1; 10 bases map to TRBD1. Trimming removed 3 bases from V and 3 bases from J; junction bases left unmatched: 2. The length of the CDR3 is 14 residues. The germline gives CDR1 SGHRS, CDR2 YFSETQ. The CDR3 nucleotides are TGCGCCAGCAGCTCCGGGACAGGGGACACTGAAGCTTTCTTT. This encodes CASSSGTGDTEAFF.

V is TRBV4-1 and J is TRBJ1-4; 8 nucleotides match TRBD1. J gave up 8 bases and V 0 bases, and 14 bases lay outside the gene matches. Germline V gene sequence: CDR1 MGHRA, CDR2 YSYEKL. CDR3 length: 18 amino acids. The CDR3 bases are TGCGCCAGCAGCCAAGATCGGTCGCGAGGACAGGGCGGGGAAAAACTGTTTTTT. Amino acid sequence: CASSQDRSRGQGGEKLFF.

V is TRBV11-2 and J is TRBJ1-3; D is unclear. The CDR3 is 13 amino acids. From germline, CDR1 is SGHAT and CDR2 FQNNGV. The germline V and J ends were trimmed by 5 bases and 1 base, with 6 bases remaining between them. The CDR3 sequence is CASSLMSGNTIYF. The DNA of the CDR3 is TGTGCCAGCAGCCTAATGTCTGGAAACACCATATATTTT. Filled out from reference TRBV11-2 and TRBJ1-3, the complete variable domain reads EAGVAQSPRYKIIEKRQSVAFWCNPISGHATLYWYQQILGQGPKLLIQFQNNGVVDDSQLPKDRFSAERLKGVDSTLKIQPAKLEDSAVYLCASSLMSGNTIYFGEGSWLTVV.

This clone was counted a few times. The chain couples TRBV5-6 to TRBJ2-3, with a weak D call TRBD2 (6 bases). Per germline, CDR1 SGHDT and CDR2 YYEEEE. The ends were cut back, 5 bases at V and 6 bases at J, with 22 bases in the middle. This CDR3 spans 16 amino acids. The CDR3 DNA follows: TGTGCCAGCAGTCCGAAGGGGCGGGACCCCTGGGATACGCAGTATTTT. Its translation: CASSPKGRDPWDTQYF.

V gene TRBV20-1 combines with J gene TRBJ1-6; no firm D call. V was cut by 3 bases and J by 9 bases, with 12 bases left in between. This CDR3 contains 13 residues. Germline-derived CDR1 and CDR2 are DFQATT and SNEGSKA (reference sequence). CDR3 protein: CSASRGGISPLHF. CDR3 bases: TGCAGTGCTAGTCGGGGAGGGATTTCACCCCTCCACTTT.

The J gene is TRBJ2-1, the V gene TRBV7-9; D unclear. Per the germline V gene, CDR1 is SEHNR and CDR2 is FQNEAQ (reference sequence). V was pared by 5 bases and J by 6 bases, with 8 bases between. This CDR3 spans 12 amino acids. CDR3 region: CASSPPTNEQFF. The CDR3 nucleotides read TGTGCCAGCAGCCCCCCTACCAATGAGCAGTTCTTC.

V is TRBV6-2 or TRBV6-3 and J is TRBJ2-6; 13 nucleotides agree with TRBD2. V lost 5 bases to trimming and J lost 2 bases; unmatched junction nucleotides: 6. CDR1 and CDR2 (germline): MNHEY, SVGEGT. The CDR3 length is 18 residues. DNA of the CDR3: TGTGCCAGCAGTACACCGGGACTAGCGGGAACTGGGGCCAACGTCCTGACTTTC. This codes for CASSTPGLAGTGANVLTF.

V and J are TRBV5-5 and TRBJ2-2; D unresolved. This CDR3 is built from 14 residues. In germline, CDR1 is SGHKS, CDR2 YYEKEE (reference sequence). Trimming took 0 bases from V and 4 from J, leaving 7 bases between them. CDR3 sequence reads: CASSLVQVTGELFF. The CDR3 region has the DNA TGTGCCAGCAGCTTGGTTCAGGTCACCGGGGAGCTGTTTTTT.

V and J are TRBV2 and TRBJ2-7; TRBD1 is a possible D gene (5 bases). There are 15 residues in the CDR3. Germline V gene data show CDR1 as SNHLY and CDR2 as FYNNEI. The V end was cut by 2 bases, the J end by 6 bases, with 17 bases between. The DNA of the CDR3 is TGTGCCAGCAGTGAAAGGCAGGGAACTTCCCTCGAGCAGTACTTC. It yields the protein CASSERQGTSLEQYF.

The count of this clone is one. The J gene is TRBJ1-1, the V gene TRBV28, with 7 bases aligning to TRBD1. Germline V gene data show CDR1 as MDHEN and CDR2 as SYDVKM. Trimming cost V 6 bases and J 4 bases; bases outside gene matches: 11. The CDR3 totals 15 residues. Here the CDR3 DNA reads TGTGCCAGCAGCTACGGACAGGCCAGGGGCACTGAAGCTTTCTTT. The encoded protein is CASSYGQARGTEAFF.

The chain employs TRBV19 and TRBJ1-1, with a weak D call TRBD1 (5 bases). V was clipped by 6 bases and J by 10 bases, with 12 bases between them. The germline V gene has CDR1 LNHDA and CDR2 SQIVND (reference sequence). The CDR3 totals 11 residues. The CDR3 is CASSSRGLAFF. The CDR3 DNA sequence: TGTGCCAGTAGCAGCCGGGGACTAGCTTTCTTT.

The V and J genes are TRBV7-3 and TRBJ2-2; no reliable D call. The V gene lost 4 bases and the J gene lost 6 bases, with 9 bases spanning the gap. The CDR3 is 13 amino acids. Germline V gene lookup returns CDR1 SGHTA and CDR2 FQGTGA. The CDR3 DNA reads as TGTGCCAGCAGCTCCGTGGGGTCCGGGGAGCTGTTTTTT. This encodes CASSSVGSGELFF.

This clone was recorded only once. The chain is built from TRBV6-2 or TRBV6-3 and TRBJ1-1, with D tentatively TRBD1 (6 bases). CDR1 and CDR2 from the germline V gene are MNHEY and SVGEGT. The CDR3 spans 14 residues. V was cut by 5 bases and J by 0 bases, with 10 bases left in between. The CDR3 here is CASSPQGLNTEAFF. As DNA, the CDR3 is TGTGCCAGCAGTCCCCAGGGGCTGAACACTGAAGCTTTCTTT.

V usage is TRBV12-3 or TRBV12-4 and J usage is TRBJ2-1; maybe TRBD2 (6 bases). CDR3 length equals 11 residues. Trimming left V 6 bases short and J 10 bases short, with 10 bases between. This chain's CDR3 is CASSRDSEQFF. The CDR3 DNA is TGTGCCAGCAGCCGGGACTCGGAGCAGTTCTTC.

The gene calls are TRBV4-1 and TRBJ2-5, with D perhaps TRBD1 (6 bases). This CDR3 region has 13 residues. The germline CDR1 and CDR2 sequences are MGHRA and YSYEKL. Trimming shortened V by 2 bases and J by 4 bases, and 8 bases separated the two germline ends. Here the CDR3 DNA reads TGCGCCAGCAGCCAACAGGGGCCAGAGACCCAGTACTTC. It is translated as CASSQQGPETQYF.

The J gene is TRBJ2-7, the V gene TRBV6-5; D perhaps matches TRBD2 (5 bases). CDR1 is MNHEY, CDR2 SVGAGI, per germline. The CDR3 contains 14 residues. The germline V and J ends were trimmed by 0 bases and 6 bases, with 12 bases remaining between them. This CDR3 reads CASSYSLAGSEQYF. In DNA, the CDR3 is TGTGCCAGCAGTTACTCGCTAGCTGGATCCGAGCAGTACTTC.